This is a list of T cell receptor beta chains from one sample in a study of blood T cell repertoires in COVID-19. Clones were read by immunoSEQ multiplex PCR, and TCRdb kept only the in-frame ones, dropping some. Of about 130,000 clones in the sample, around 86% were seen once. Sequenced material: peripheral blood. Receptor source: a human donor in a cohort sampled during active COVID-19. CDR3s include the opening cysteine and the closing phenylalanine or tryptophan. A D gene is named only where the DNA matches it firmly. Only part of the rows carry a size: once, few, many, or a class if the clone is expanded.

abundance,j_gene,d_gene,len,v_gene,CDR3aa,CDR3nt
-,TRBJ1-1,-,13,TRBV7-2,CASRQDRNTEAFF,TGTGCCAGCAGACAGGACCGGAACACTGAAGCTTTCTTT
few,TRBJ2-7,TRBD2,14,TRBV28,CASSLGGSIYEQYF,TGTGCCAGCAGTTTAGGCGGGAGCATATACGAGCAGTACTTC
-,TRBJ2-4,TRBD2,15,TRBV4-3,CASSQEGRGENIQYF,TGCGCCAGCAGCCAAGAAGGGCGGGGGGAAAACATTCAGTACTTC
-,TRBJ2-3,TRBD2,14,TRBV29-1,CSVGGSGDTDTQYF,TGCAGCGTTGGAGGTAGCGGGGACACAGATACGCAGTATTTT
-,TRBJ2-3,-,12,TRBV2,CASSVQEYTQYF,TGTGCCAGCAGTGTTCAAGAGTATACGCAGTATTTT
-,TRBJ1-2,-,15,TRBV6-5,CASQSFPGENYGYTF,TGTGCCAGCCAATCTTTCCCAGGGGAGAACTATGGCTACACCTTC
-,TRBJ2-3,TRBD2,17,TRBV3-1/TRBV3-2,CASSHQGLGKHTDTQYF,TGTGCCAGCAGCCACCAGGGACTAGGAAAACACACAGATACGCAGTATTTT
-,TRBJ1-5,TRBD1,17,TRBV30,CAWSAGQRDLSNQPQHF,TGTGCCTGGAGTGCGGGACAGAGAGACCTTAGCAATCAGCCCCAGCATTTT
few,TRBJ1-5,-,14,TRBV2,CASSATGSNQPQHF,TGTGCCAGCAGTGCCACAGGCAGCAATCAGCCCCAGCATTTT
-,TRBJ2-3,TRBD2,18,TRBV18,CASSSSGRAPLGTDTQYF,TGTGCCAGCTCAAGTAGCGGGAGGGCCCCCCTCGGCACAGATACGCAGTATTTT
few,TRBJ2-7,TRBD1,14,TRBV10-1,CASSEQTGGDEQYF,TGCGCCAGCAGTGAGCAGACAGGGGGCGACGAGCAGTACTTC
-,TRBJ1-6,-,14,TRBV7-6,CASGTGGGWSPLHF,TGTGCCAGCGGAACGGGCGGGGGCTGGTCACCCCTCCACTTT
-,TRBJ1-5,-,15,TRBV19,CASTGRGVRNQPQHF,TGTGCCAGTACGGGGCGGGGGGTTCGCAATCAGCCCCAGCATTTT
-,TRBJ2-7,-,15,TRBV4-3,CASSQGLYSSYEQYF,TGCGCCAGCAGCCAAGGGTTGTACAGCTCCTACGAGCAGTACTTC
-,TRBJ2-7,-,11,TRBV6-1,CASSDNYEQYF,TGTGCCAGCAGTGACAATTACGAGCAGTACTTC
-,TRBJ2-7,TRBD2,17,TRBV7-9,CASSLAELAGGSYEQYF,TGTGCCAGCAGCTTAGCGGAGCTAGCGGGAGGCTCCTACGAGCAGTACTTC
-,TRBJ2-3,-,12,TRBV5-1,CASSLLAAPQYF,TGCGCCAGCAGCTTACTAGCTGCACCGCAGTATTTT
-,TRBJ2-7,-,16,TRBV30,CAWSPPKLLGTYEQYF,TGTGCCTGGAGTCCCCCAAAACTCCTCGGGACCTACGAGCAGTACTTC
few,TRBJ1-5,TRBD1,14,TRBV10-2,CASSEDRGNQPQHF,TGCGCCAGCAGTGAGGACAGGGGCAATCAGCCCCAGCATTTT
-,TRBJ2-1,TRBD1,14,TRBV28,CASGQGPTLGEQFF,TGTGCCAGTGGACAGGGCCCCACCCTGGGTGAGCAGTTCTTC
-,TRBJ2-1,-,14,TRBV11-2,CASSLVDSLNEQFF,TGTGCCAGCAGCTTAGTGGACTCACTCAATGAGCAGTTCTTC
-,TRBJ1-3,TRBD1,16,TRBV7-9,CASSLRDRKSGNTIYF,TGTGCCAGCAGCTTACGGGACAGGAAATCTGGAAACACCATATATTTT
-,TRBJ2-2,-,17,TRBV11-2,CASSRKWGPGNTGELFF,TGTGCCAGCAGCCGCAAGTGGGGGCCGGGGAACACCGGGGAGCTGTTTTTT
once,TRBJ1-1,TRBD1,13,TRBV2,CASSAQGTTEAFF,TGTGCCAGCAGTGCACAGGGGACGACTGAAGCTTTCTTT
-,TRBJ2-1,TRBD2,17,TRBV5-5,CASSETLSGASYNEQFF,TGTGCCAGCAGCGAGACCTTGAGCGGGGCCAGCTACAATGAGCAGTTCTTC
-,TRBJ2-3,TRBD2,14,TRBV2,CASRPGTSSDTQYF,TGTGCCAGCCGCCCCGGGACTAGTTCAGATACGCAGTATTTT
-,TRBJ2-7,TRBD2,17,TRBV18,CASSPLSTSGSPREQYF,TGTGCCAGCTCACCTCTCTCGACTAGCGGGAGTCCCCGCGAGCAGTACTTC
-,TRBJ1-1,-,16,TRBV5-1,CASKGQAGHMNTEAFF,TGCGCCAGCAAGGGGCAGGCTGGGCACATGAACACTGAAGCTTTCTTT
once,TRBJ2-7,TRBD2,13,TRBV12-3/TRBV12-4,CASSLASGGEQYF,TGTGCCAGCAGTTTAGCGTCGGGGGGAGAGCAGTACTTC
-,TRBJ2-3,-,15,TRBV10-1,CASSLSATSTDTQYF,TGCGCCAGCAGTTTATCGGCGACTAGCACAGATACGCAGTATTTT
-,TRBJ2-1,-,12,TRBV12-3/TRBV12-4,CASRGGPYEQFF,TGTGCCAGCAGAGGAGGGCCCTATGAGCAGTTCTTC
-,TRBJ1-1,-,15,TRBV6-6,CASSYSMAANTEAFF,TGTGCCAGCAGTTACTCGATGGCGGCGAACACTGAAGCTTTCTTT
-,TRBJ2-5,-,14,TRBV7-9,CASSGKTGEETQYF,TGTGCCAGCAGCGGAAAGACAGGAGAAGAGACCCAGTACTTC
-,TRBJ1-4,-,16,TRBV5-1,CASSLGATGKNEKLFF,TGCGCCAGCAGCTTGGGCGCGACAGGAAAGAATGAAAAACTGTTTTTT
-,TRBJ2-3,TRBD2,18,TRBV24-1,CATSDPRVAGGLTDTQYF,TGTGCCACCAGTGACCCCAGGGTGGCGGGAGGACTCACAGATACGCAGTATTTT
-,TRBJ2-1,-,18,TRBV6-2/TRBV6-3,CASNYVRGLALTDNEQFF,TGTGCCAGCAATTACGTCCGGGGTTTGGCGCTTACAGACAATGAGCAGTTCTTC
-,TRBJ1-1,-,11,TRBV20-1,CSASKQGAAFF,TGCAGTGCTAGTAAACAGGGCGCGGCTTTCTTT
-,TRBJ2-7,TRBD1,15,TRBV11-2,CASSWGTGPHYEQYF,TGTGCCAGCAGCTGGGGGACAGGGCCCCACTACGAGCAGTACTTC
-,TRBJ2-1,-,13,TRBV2,CASDFDSYNEQFF,TGTGCCAGTGACTTCGACAGTTACAATGAGCAGTTCTTC
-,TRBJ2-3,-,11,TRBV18,CASSREDTQYF,TGTGCCAGCTCACGAGAAGATACGCAGTATTTT
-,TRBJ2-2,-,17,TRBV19,CASSKLEGTPNTGELFF,TGTGCCAGTAGCAAACTCGAAGGGACACCCAACACCGGGGAGCTGTTTTTT
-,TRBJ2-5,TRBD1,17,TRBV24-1,CATSGSHPGQPLETQYF,TGTGCCACCAGTGGGTCTCACCCGGGACAGCCACTAGAGACCCAGTACTTC
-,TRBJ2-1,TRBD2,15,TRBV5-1,CASSHGLAGGNEQFF,TGCGCCAGCAGCCACGGACTAGCGGGAGGGAATGAGCAGTTCTTC
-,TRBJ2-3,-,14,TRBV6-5,CASSIGQNTDTQYF,TGTGCCAGCTCCATCGGACAGAACACAGATACGCAGTATTTT
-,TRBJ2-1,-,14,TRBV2,CASSTGRGYNEQFF,TGTGCCAGCAGTACAGGAAGGGGGTACAATGAGCAGTTCTTC